This TCR beta chain was captured by sequencing in a study of low-dose radiotherapy and immunotherapy resistance in tumors. Study at large: The schedule for Cohort 2 used 1 Gy per fraction every two weeks, which added up to 13 Gy over 26 weeks. Intravenous cyclophosphamide 200 mg/m2 was given every two weeks, one day before radiation and immunotherapy.

With TRAV- and TRBV-specific primers, first-strand cDNA was made, covering the alpha and beta chains. A constant-region primer paired with the V-primer adapter amplified TCRs over 20 PCR cycles. TCRdb re-called the reads through MiXCR, storing one row per CDR3 protein. The data hold 80,000 or so distinct CDR3 sequences, with around 17% observed a single time. This CDR3 region has 16 residues. Germline V gene data show CDR1 as ENHRY and CDR2 as SYGVKD. V trimming: 0 bases; J trimming: 8 bases; junction bases outside the gene matches: 4. Regarding time point: after trial treatment. Treatment here: LDRT plus nivolumab, ipilimumab, low-dose cyclophosphamide and aspirin (RACIN trial). Patients who could take part had advanced solid tumors with no tumor-infiltrating lymphocytes. The table lists this clonotype with many counts.

The input for sequencing was PBMCs, taken after low-dose radiotherapy plus immunotherapy. The TCR originated in a male donor with prostate cancer. The genes are TRBV10-3 and TRBJ2-1; 13 positions match TRBD2. CDR3 sequence (DNA): TGTGCCATCAGTGAGTCGTCCGGACTAGCGGGAGATGAGCAGTTCTTC. Translated: CAISESSGLAGDEQFF.